This T cell receptor beta chain derives from a study of OX40 agonist ivuxolimab in advanced cancers. Looking at the study overall: The dose-escalation cohort was about 87% male, with a mean age of around 60 years, ranging roughly 20 to 80. It was permissible to have had prior anti-PD-1, anti-PD-L1 or anti-CTLA-4 therapy, and more than 30% had some.

On this clone: Its antigen is unidentified.

Sequencing used immunoSEQ multiplex PCR; TCRdb keeps in-frame clones, though not all of them. The sample shows 65,000 to 85,000 clones, 85% to 95% of them seen only once. CDR3 size: 15 residues. V dropped 5 bases and J dropped 5; count of bases not matched to a gene: 10. Looked up from germline, CDR1 is SGHNT and CDR2 is YENEEA. The study, taken as a whole, reports: In the 0.1-3.0 mg/kg groups, partial responders showed among the lowest expansion. Both CD4+ and CD8+ T cell populations in blood had undergone clonal expansion by week 6 at 0.1 to 3.0 mg/kg.

This rearrangement joins TRBV11-3 to TRBJ2-5, with 8 nucleotides matching TRBD1. Sample: CD4+ or CD8+ T cells sorted from blood, taken in a trial of the OX40 agonist ivuxolimab. The TCR comes from an adult with an advanced solid tumor such as melanoma, head and neck, liver or kidney cancer. The CDR3 protein is CASSARQGSDETQYF. In DNA, the CDR3 is TGTGCCAGCAGCGCCCGACAGGGGAGTGATGAGACCCAGTACTTC. Full variable domain (rest looked up from reference TRBV11-3 and TRBJ2-5): EAGVVQSPRYKIIEKKQPVAFWCNPISGHNTLYWYLQNLGQGPELLIRYENEEAVDDSQLPKDRFSAERLKGVDSTLKIQPAELGDSAVYLCASSARQGSDETQYFGPGTRLLVL.